Listed below are T cell receptor beta chains from one sample, sequenced in a study of blood T cell repertoires in COVID-19. Sequenced by immunoSEQ multiplex PCR; TCRdb stores in-frame clones only, minus some. The table lists over 120,000 clones, roughly 80% of them singletons. Sequences were obtained from peripheral blood. The receptors shown here come from a human donor in a cohort sampled during active COVID-19. Each CDR3 is given with its conserved first and last residue. Fields, in order: D gene, clone size, V gene, J gene, CDR3 length, CDR3 protein, CDR3 DNA. A D gene is named only where the DNA matches it firmly. Clone size is given for some rows only: seen once, a few or many times, or a class if the clone is expanded.

>NA|NA|TRBV7-2|TRBJ2-1|13
CASTPSSYNEQFF
TGTGCCAGCACACCGAGCTCCTACAATGAGCAGTTCTTC
>NA|NA|TRBV9|TRBJ2-1|15
CASSVVGGAHNEQFF
TGTGCCAGCAGCGTAGTTGGGGGGGCCCACAATGAGCAGTTCTTC
>TRBD2|NA|TRBV7-2|TRBJ2-2|16
CASSLSSGGAAGELFF
TGTGCCAGCAGCTTATCAAGCGGGGGGGCCGCCGGGGAGCTGTTTTTT
>TRBD2|NA|TRBV5-1|TRBJ2-7|14
CASSWGAGGEEQYF
TGCGCCAGCAGCTGGGGAGCGGGGGGCGAGGAGCAGTACTTC
>TRBD2|NA|TRBV5-1|TRBJ2-1|13
CASSFSGIGEQFF
TGCGCCAGCAGCTTTAGCGGGATCGGTGAGCAGTTCTTC
>TRBD2|NA|TRBV2|TRBJ2-1|16
CASSKSSGGLYNEQFF
TGTGCCAGCAGTAAGTCTAGCGGGGGCCTGTACAATGAGCAGTTCTTC
>NA|NA|TRBV7-9|TRBJ1-1|14
CASSPRQLNTEAFF
TGTGCCAGCAGCCCCCGACAGTTGAACACTGAAGCTTTCTTT
>NA|NA|TRBV7-8|TRBJ2-3|17
CASSLDRLPKTTDTQYF
TGTGCCAGCAGCTTAGACAGGCTCCCTAAAACCACAGATACGCAGTATTTT
>NA|NA|TRBV2|TRBJ2-1|14
CASSERGAYNEQFF
TGTGCCAGCAGTGAACGTGGGGCGTACAATGAGCAGTTCTTC
>NA|NA|TRBV6-4|TRBJ1-2|13
CASSPQGVDGYTF
TGTGCCAGCAGTCCCCAAGGGGTGGATGGCTACACCTTC
>NA|NA|TRBV7-3|TRBJ2-1|15
CASSPLAGPYNEQFF
TGTGCCAGCAGCCCACTTGCGGGGCCATACAATGAGCAGTTCTTC
>NA|NA|TRBV5-4|TRBJ2-5|14
CASSADNLRETQYF
TGTGCCAGCAGCGCTGACAACCTAAGGGAGACCCAGTACTTC
>NA|NA|TRBV2|TRBJ1-2|16
CASFRRDKAFNYGYTF
TGTGCCAGCTTCCGACGGGACAAAGCTTTTAACTATGGCTACACCTTC
>NA|NA|TRBV28|TRBJ1-6|19
CASNTGYTFGRSYNSPLHF
TGTGCCAGCAACACAGGGTATACTTTCGGGCGCTCCTATAATTCACCCCTCCACTTT
>TRBD2|NA|TRBV5-4|TRBJ2-5|16
CASSLEASGIQETQYF
TGTGCCAGCAGCTTGGAGGCTAGCGGGATTCAAGAGACCCAGTACTTC
>TRBD1|NA|TRBV5-1|TRBJ2-7|15
CASSLGQGATYEQYF
TGCGCCAGCAGCTTAGGACAGGGGGCTACCTACGAGCAGTACTTC
>TRBD1|NA|TRBV5-1|TRBJ2-3|15
CASSRWDRGTDTQYF
TGCGCCAGCAGCAGATGGGACAGGGGCACAGATACGCAGTATTTT
>NA|NA|TRBV30|TRBJ1-3|14
CAWSVGGPGNTIYF
TGTGCCTGGAGTGTAGGAGGGCCTGGAAACACCATATATTTT
>NA|NA|TRBV30|TRBJ1-4|13
CAWMGATNEKLFF
TGTGCCTGGATGGGAGCAACTAATGAAAAACTGTTTTTT
>TRBD1|NA|TRBV28|TRBJ2-3|17
CASTLGGGTGGTDTQYF
TGTGCCAGCACCCTGGGGGGCGGGACAGGGGGCACAGATACGCAGTATTTT
>NA|NA|TRBV2|TRBJ2-7|12
CASRGTSHEQYF
TGTGCCAGCAGGGGAACTAGCCACGAGCAGTACTTC
>TRBD2|NA|TRBV27|TRBJ2-1|15
CASSPGTSGKNEQFF
TGTGCCAGCAGCCCAGGGACTAGCGGGAAAAATGAGCAGTTCTTC
>NA|once|TRBV19|TRBJ2-5|14
CASSIDGAKETQYF
TGTGCCAGTAGTATAGACGGAGCGAAAGAGACCCAGTACTTC
>TRBD2|NA|TRBV9|TRBJ2-5|17
CASSVAGTSGGAETQYF
TGTGCCAGCAGCGTAGCGGGTACTAGCGGGGGGGCGGAGACCCAGTACTTC
>NA|once|TRBV24-1|TRBJ2-3|15
CATSDFGGDTDTQYF
TGTGCCACCAGTGATTTCGGCGGTGACACAGATACGCAGTATTTT
>TRBD1|NA|TRBV27|TRBJ1-1|14
CASSFGTGLTEAFF
TGTGCCAGCAGTTTTGGGACAGGTTTGACTGAAGCTTTCTTT
>NA|NA|TRBV25-1|TRBJ2-1|13
CASSASSYNEQFF
TGTGCCAGCAGTGCCAGCTCCTACAATGAGCAGTTCTTC
>TRBD1|NA|TRBV7-8|TRBJ1-1|17
CASTPLTGGLMVTEAFF
TGTGCCAGCACCCCATTGACAGGGGGCTTAATGGTCACTGAAGCTTTCTTT
>NA|NA|TRBV25-1|TRBJ2-1|13
CASSQQGVNEQFF
TGTGCCAGCAGTCAACAAGGGGTCAATGAGCAGTTCTTC
>TRBD2|few|TRBV10-3|TRBJ2-5|17
CAISESRTSGGKETQYF
TGTGCCATCAGTGAGTCGAGGACTAGCGGGGGGAAAGAGACCCAGTACTTC
>NA|NA|TRBV5-1|TRBJ1-2|16
CASSFQAGAQNYGYTF
TGCGCCAGCAGCTTCCAGGCGGGGGCGCAGAACTATGGCTACACCTTC
>NA|NA|TRBV28|TRBJ2-7|16
CASSLPTGRGDYEQYF
TGTGCCAGCAGTCTCCCCACGGGCAGGGGCGACTACGAGCAGTACTTC
>NA|NA|TRBV11-2|TRBJ2-1|16
CASSFRRESSYNEQFF
TGTGCCAGCAGCTTTAGGCGGGAAAGCTCCTACAATGAGCAGTTCTTC
>NA|NA|TRBV27|TRBJ1-1|17
CASSPRSGLLKGTEAFF
TGTGCCAGCAGTCCTCGATCAGGACTCCTTAAAGGGACTGAAGCTTTCTTT
>TRBD2|NA|TRBV4-1|TRBJ2-2|18
CASSQEPGLAVTTGELFF
TGCGCCAGCAGCCAAGAGCCGGGACTAGCGGTTACTACCGGGGAGCTGTTTTTT
>NA|NA|TRBV6-6|TRBJ1-2|13
CASSYSQGKGYTF
TGTGCCAGCAGTTACTCCCAGGGGAAAGGCTACACCTTC
>TRBD2|NA|TRBV11-3|TRBJ2-3|16
CASSLGGGGTEDTQYF
TGTGCCAGCAGCTTAGGCGGGGGGGGCACGGAAGATACGCAGTATTTT